There are a few counts of the clone carrying this T cell receptor beta chain. Its specificity is not known. The CDR3 covers 15 residues. V lost 1 base and J lost 12, with 19 bases in between. Germline CDR1 is SGHTA and CDR2 is FQGNSA. Primers included in the PCR were 60 Vbeta and 13 Jbeta primers. The assay was immunoSEQ multiplex PCR, and TCRdb's table has in-frame clones only and misses some. In the table there are some 160,000 clones, roughly a tenth of which are singletons. The source of the sample is a study of cytomegalovirus exposure and HLA in healthy donors. General study results and limits: A cluster of highly shared sequence variants was likely a sequencing artifact. Most observed TCR sequences were rare, whereas some public TCRs were detected in many donors. Prediction of most subjects' HLA-A and HLA-B alleles by TCR beta sequences was reportedly accurate. Common viral pathogens (according to a later analysis) appeared linked to several of the most significant clusters.

V usage is TRBV7-2 and J usage is TRBJ2-1, with a weak D call TRBD1 (6 bases). The sequenced sample was PBMCs. The origin of this receptor is a male donor in good health and CMV-seronegative. The CDR3 region has the DNA TGTGCCAGCAGCTTAGATTATGCGAGGGGGATTGGGCAGTTCTTC. Residues: CASSLDYARGIGQFF.